This entry features one T cell receptor beta chain sequence. Its binding antigen is unknown. Base qualities are not provided; no much larger clone lies one nucleotide away. The germline V gene provides CDR1 SGHRS and CDR2 YFSETQ. The CDR3 has 15 amino acids, counting the end cysteine and phenylalanine. Only CDR3 DNA remains: 45 bases, in frame from the first base. The V and J ends are trimmed by 3 bases and 1 base, leaving 11 bases between them. This record belongs to a study of T cell changes during pregnancy in multiple sclerosis (dated by TCRdb to 2018 to 2020). As for the study more broadly: In women with multiple sclerosis, the researchers looked at how the T cell repertoire shifted as pregnancy progressed.

Receptor libraries were prepared by the immunoSEQ multiplex PCR assay. TCRdb limited this immuneACCESS table to in-frame rearrangements with V and J called. A share of clones is missing; checked studies link under half to unresolved V genes, and the rest is unexplained. This sample holds roughly 66,000 clones; around 93% were observed only once. Together, the top ten hold under 2.5% of the sample. The sample was peripheral blood, taken in the first trimester of pregnancy. This sequence uses TRBV5-1 and TRBJ2-1, with the identity of the D gene unclear. The sequence derives from a female donor with multiple sclerosis, enrolled in a pregnancy study. The CDR3 amino acid sequence is: CASSSAAVSYNEQFF. The DNA sequence is given as TGCGCCAGCAGCTCGGCGGCTGTATCCTACAATGAGCAGTTCTTC.